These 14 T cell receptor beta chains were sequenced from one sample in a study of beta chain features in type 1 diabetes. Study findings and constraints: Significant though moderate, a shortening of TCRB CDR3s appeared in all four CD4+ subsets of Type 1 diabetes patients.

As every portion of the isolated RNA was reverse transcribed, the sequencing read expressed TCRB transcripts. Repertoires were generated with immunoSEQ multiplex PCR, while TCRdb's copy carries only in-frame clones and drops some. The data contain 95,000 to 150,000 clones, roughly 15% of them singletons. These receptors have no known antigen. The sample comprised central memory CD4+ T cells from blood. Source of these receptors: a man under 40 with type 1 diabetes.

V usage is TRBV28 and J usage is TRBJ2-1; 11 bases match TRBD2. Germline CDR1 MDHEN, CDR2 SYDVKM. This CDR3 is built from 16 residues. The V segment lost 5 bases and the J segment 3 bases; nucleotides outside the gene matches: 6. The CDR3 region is CASSTDGTSGYNEQFF. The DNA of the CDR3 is TGTGCCAGCAGTACCGACGGGACTAGCGGCTACAATGAGCAGTTCTTC.

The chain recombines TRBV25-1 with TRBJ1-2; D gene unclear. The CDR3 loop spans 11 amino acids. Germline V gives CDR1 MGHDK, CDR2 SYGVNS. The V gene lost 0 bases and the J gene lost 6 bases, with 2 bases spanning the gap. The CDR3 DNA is TGTGCCAGCAGTGAATACCATGGCTACACCTTC. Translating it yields CASSEYHGYTF.

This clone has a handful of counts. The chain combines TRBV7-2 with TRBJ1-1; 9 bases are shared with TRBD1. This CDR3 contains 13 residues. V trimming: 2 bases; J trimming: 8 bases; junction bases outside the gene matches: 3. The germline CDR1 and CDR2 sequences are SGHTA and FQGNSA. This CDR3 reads CASSLRGQGEAFF. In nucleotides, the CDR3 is TGTGCCAGCAGCTTAAGGGGACAGGGAGAAGCTTTCTTT.

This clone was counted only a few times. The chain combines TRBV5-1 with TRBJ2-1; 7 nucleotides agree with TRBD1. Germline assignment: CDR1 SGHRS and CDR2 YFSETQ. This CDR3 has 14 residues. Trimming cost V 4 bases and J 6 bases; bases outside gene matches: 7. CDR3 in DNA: TGCGCCAGCAGCCCTGGTGGGGACAGCAATGAGCAGTTCTTC. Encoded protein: CASSPGGDSNEQFF. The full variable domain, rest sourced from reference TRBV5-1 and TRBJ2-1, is KAGVTQTPRYLIKTRGQQVTLSCSPISGHRSVSWYQQTPGQGLQFLFEYFSETQRNKGNFPGRFSGRQFSNSRSEMNVSTLELGDSALYLCASSPGGDSNEQFFGPGTRLTVL.

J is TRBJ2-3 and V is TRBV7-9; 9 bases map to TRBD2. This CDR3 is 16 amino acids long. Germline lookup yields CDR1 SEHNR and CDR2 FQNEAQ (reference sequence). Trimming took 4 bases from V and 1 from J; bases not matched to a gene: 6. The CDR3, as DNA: TGTGCCAGCAGCTCCCCTGGCGGGGGGGGCACAGATACGCAGTATTTT. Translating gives CASSSPGGGGTDTQYF.

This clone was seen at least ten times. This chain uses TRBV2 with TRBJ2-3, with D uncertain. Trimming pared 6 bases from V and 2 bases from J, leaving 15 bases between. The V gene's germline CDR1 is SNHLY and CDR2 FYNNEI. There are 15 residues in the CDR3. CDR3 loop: CASRPPGLTTDTQYF. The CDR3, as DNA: TGTGCCAGCAGGCCTCCCGGGCTAACCACAGATACGCAGTATTTT.

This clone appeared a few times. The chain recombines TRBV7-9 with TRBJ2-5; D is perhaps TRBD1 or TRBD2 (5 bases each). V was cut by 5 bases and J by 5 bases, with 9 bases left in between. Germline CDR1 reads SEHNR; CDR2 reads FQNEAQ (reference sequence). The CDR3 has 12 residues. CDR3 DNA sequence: TGTGCCAGCAGCCCCTGGGGGGAGACCCAGTACTTC. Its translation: CASSPWGETQYF. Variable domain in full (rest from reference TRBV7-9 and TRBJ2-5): DTGVSQNPRHKITKRGQNVTFRCDPISEHNRLYWYRQTLGQGPEFLTYFQNEAQLEKSRLLSDRFSAERPKGSFSTLEIQRTEQGDSAMYLCASSPWGETQYFGPGTRLLVL.

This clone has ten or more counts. This CDR3 is CASSQDARDTQYF. The CDR3, as DNA: TGTGCCAGCAGCCAAGACGCACGGGATACGCAGTATTTT. The chain combines TRBV7-2 with TRBJ2-3; no firm D call. V was cut by 5 bases and J by 6 bases, with 12 bases left in between. CDR1 SGHTA and CDR2 FQGNSA come from the germline V gene. This CDR3 has 13 residues.

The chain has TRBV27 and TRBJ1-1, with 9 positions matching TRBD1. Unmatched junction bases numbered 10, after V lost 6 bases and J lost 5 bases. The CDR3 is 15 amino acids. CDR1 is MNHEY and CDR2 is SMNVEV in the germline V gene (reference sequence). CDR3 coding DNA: TGTGCCAGCAGATCTATACAGGGGGCAGTTACTGAAGCTTTCTTT. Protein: CASRSIQGAVTEAFF.

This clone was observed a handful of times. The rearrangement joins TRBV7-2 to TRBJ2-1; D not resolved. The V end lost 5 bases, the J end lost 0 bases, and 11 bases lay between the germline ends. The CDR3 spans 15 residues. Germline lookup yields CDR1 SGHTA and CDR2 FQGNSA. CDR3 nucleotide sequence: TGTGCCAGCAGCCCGGGTATGGGCTCCTACAATGAGCAGTTCTTC. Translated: CASSPGMGSYNEQFF.

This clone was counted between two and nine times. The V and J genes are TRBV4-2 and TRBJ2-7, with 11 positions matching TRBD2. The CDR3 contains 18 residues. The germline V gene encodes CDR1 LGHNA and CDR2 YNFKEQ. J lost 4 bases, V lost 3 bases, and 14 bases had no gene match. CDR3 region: CASSQASQPSGGKYEQYF. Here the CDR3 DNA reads TGTGCCAGCAGCCAGGCCAGTCAGCCTAGCGGGGGGAAATACGAGCAGTACTTC.

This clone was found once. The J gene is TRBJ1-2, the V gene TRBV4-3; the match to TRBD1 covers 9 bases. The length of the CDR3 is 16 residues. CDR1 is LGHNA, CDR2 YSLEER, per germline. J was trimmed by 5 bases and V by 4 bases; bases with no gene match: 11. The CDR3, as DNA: TGCGCCAGCAGCCGCGAGATAGAGGACAGGGGTTATGGCTACACCTTC. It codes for CASSREIEDRGYGYTF.

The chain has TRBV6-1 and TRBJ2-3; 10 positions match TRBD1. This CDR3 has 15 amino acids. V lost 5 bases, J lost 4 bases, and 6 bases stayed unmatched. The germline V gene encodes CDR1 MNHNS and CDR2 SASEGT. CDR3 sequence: CASSPDRGPSDTQYF. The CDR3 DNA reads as TGTGCCAGCAGTCCCGACAGGGGGCCGTCAGATACGCAGTATTTT.

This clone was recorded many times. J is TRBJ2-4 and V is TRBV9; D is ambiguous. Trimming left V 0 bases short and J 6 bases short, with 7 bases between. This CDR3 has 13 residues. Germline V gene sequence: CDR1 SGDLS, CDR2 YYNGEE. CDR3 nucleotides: TGTGCCAGCAGCGTAGAGCCGGGAAACATTCAGTACTTC. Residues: CASSVEPGNIQYF.